These 10 T cell receptor beta chains were sequenced from one sample in a study of blood T cell repertoires in COVID-19. The data were produced by immunoSEQ multiplex PCR, yet TCRdb's version contains in-frame clones alone and is incomplete. This repertoire shows about 160,000 clones, about 92% found once; its top ten account for about 4.8%. What was sequenced was peripheral blood. These receptors all come from a man aged 25 to 40 with COVID-19, enrolled during active disease.

V and J are TRBV5-4 and TRBJ2-7, with 12 bases aligning to TRBD1. Trimming cost V 2 bases and J 4 bases; bases outside gene matches: 13. Germline-derived CDR1 and CDR2 are SGHNT and YYREEE (reference sequence). CDR3 size: 18 residues. CDR3 region: CASSFGTGGPTNFYEQYF. In DNA, the CDR3 is TGTGCCAGCAGCTTCGGGACAGGGGGCCCCACCAACTTTTACGAGCAGTACTTC.

The chain links TRBV3-1 (or the pseudogene TRBV3-2) to TRBJ1-2; the D is unclear. The CDR3 extends over 15 amino acids. V was trimmed by 1 base and J by 5 bases, leaving 14 bases between them. CDR1 is LGHDT, CDR2 YNNKEL, per germline (reference sequence). The CDR3 protein is CASSQAGLLGYGYTF. As DNA, the CDR3 is TGTGCCAGCAGCCAAGCAGGATTACTTGGGTATGGCTACACCTTC.

The chain combines TRBV7-9 with TRBJ1-5; D call uncertain. V shed 3 bases and J shed 8 bases, with 11 bases lying between them. Germline V gene sequence: CDR1 SEHNR, CDR2 FQNEAQ (reference sequence). The CDR3 consists of 13 residues. The CDR3 loop reads CASSFHGEEPQHF. The CDR3 DNA reads as TGTGCCAGCAGCTTCCACGGGGAGGAGCCCCAGCATTTT. The variable domain in full, completed from reference TRBV7-9 and TRBJ1-5, reads DTGVSQNPRHKITKRGQNVTFRCDPISEHNRLYWYRQTLGQGPEFLTYFQNEAQLEKSRLLSDRFSAERPKGSFSTLEIQRTEQGDSAMYLCASSFHGEEPQHFGDGTRLSIL.

The chain links TRBV7-9 to TRBJ1-1, with a weak D call TRBD1 (5 bases). V was trimmed by 1 base and J by 7 bases, leaving 7 bases between them. This CDR3 has 12 amino acids. Germline CDR1 reads SEHNR; CDR2 reads FQNEAQ (reference sequence). CDR3 coding DNA: TGTGCCAGCAGCTTAGGACAGCTTGAAGCTTTCTTT. Protein product: CASSLGQLEAFF.

This sequence joins TRBV7-9 and TRBJ2-1; tentative D call: TRBD1 (6 bases). The CDR3 has 14 residues. Germline V gene data show CDR1 as SEHNR and CDR2 as FQNEAQ (reference sequence). V lost 4 bases and J 5 bases, leaving 12 bases between the germline ends. CDR3 DNA sequence: TGTGCCAGCAGCTCAAGGACAGTTGACAATGAGCAGTTCTTC. Residues: CASSSRTVDNEQFF.

This clone has only a few counts. The J gene is TRBJ2-2, the V gene TRBV12-3 or TRBV12-4; D gene unclear. The V and J ends lost 6 bases and 6 bases respectively, with 11 bases between them. The CDR3 consists of 13 residues. Here the CDR3 reads CASSLIVAGELFF. For the CDR3, the DNA is TGTGCCAGCAGCTTGATAGTGGCCGGGGAGCTGTTTTTT.

V gene TRBV5-1 combines with J gene TRBJ2-1; TRBD2 aligns across 10 bases. Germline CDR1 reads SGHRS; CDR2 reads YFSETQ. The CDR3 runs to 16 residues. V shed 0 bases, J shed 7 bases, and the junction held 7 bases outside the gene matches. CDR3 DNA: TGCGCCAGCAGCTTGGCCGTGCTAGCGGGAGTTAATGAGCAGTTCTTC. Its protein product is CASSLAVLAGVNEQFF. The full variable domain, in which reference TRBV5-1 and TRBJ2-1 provide the parts outside the CDR3, is KAGVTQTPRYLIKTRGQQVTLSCSPISGHRSVSWYQQTPGQGLQFLFEYFSETQRNKGNFPGRFSGRQFSNSRSEMNVSTLELGDSALYLCASSLAVLAGVNEQFFGPGTRLTVL.

The V call is TRBV10-3, the J call TRBJ2-7; D might be TRBD1 (5 bases). CDR1 is ENHRY, CDR2 SYGVKD, per germline. Trimming stripped 4 bases from V and 7 bases from J, with 14 bases between. There are 13 residues in the CDR3. The CDR3 nucleotides read TGTGCCATCAGTGCCGGCAGGGTAGGGGAGCAGTACTTC. As protein: CAISAGRVGEQYF.

The J gene is TRBJ2-7, the V gene TRBV12-5; D is unresolved. This CDR3 has 14 amino acids. CDR1 and CDR2 from the germline V gene are LGHNT and FRNRAP. V lost 1 base and J 10 bases, leaving 17 bases between the germline ends. This chain's CDR3 is CASGLEVKTLIQYF. The CDR3 bases are TGTGCTAGTGGTTTGGAGGTTAAGACTCTTATTCAGTACTTC.

The rearrangement joins TRBV2 to TRBJ2-5, with D possibly being TRBD1 (6 bases). This CDR3 spans 16 amino acids. With 4 bases removed from V and 0 bases from J, the gap between germline ends came to 15 bases. The germline V gene has CDR1 SNHLY and CDR2 FYNNEI. The CDR3 DNA follows: TGTGCCAGCAGTGTAAACGGACAGAGAGACCAAGAGACCCAGTACTTC. As protein: CASSVNGQRDQETQYF.